The clone carrying this T cell receptor (beta chain) occurred a few times. Its matching antigen is unknown. This sample stems from a study of T cell repertoires in cytomegalovirus infection. Study-level background: Indications came from public TCR beta signatures; they pointed to CMV infection and to a matching HLA type.

Broader study findings: Accumulated public TCR beta family frequency recognized individuals carrying CMV together with the relevant HLA. In two of eight donors, the top clonotype was HLA-C-restricted CMV-specific.

TCRdb re-derived calls from the reads in MiXCR, one entry per CDR3 protein. The sample lists more than 650,000 distinct CDR3 sequences; 35% were seen once. The CDR3 loop spans 15 amino acids. Germline V gives CDR1 SGHAT, CDR2 FQDESV (reference sequence). After removal of 5 bases from V and 5 bases from J, the junction contained 7 bases not matched to a gene. This receptor was obtained from a human donor in good health (CMV status not recorded). Some clones in this sample may be carry-over from other donors' samples. V gene TRBV11-1 combines with J gene TRBJ2-7, with TRBD2 matching over 12 bases. The sequencing sample was made of PBMCs. The CDR3, as DNA: TGTGCCAGCAGCCGACTAGGGACTAGCGGGCACGAGCAGTACTTC. Translation: CASSRLGTSGHEQYF.